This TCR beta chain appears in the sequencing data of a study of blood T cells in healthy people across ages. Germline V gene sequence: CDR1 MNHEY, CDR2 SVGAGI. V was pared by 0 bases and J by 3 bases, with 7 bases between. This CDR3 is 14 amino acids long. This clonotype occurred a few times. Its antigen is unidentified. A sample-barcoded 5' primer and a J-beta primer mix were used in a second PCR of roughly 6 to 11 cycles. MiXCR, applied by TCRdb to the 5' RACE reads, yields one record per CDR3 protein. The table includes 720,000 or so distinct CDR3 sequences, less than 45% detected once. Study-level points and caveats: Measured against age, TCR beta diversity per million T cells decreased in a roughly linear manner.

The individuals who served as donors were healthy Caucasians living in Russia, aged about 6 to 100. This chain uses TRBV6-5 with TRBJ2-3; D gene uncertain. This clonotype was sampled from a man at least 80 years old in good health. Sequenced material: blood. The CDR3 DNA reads TGTGCCAGCAGTTACTCGAGGTGGACAGATACGCAGTATTTT. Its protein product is CASSYSRWTDTQYF.